This entry features one TCR beta chain sequence. A much larger clone is a single base away; this may be a read error. For CDR3 and TCR beta VDJ profiling, genomic DNA was the template used. MiXCR was run by TCRdb on the reads, yielding one entry per CDR3 protein. This table holds hundreds of thousands of distinct CDR3 sequences, under 40% found once. Patients included in sequencing had previously demonstrated CD8+CD57+ cell expansion by flow cytometry. The record originates from a study of CD8+CD57+ T cells in acquired aplastic anemia. The V end lost 7 bases, the J end lost 0 bases, and 18 bases lay between the germline ends. The germline V gene encodes CDR1 SQVTM and CDR2 ANQGSEA. The CDR3 contains 16 residues.

The sequence came from a human donor with aplastic anemia. The chain links TRBV29-1 to TRBJ1-4; D might be TRBD1 (5 bases). The sample consisted of sorted CD4+, CD8+, or CD8+CD57+ T cells (not recorded which) from PBMCs. The CDR3 sequence is CSASPGAYATNEKLFF. CDR3 nucleotide sequence: TGCAGCGCCTCCCCCGGGGCGTATGCAACTAATGAAAAACTGTTTTTT.